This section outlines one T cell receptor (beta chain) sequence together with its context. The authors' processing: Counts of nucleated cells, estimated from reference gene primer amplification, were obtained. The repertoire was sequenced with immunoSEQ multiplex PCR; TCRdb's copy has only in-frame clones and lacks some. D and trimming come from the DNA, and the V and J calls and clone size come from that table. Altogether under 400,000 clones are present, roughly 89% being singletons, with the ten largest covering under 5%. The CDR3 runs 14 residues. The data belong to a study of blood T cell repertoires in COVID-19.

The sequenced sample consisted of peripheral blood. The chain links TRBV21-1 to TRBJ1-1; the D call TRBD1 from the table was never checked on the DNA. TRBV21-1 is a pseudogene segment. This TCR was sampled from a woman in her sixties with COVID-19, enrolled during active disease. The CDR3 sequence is CASSKEGASREAFF. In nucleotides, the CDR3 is TGTGCCAGCAGCAAAGAGGGGGCCTCGCGGGAAGCTTTCTTT.